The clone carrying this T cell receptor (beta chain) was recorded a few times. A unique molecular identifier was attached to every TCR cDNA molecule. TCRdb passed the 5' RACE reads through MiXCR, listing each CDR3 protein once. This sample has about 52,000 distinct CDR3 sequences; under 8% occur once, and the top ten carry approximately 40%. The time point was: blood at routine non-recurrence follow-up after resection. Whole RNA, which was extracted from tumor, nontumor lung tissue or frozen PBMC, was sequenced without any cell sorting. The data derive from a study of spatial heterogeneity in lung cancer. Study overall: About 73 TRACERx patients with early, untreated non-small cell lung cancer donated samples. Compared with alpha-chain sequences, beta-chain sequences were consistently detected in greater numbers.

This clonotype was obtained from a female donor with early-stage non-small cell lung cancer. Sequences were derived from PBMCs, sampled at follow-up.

CDR3 loop: CAWSGGPNEKLFF. For the CDR3, the DNA is TGTGCCTGGAGCGGAGGCCCGAATGAAAAACTGTTTTTT. V gene TRBV30 combines with J gene TRBJ1-4; D is ambiguous. Germline values: CDR1 GTSNPN, CDR2 SVGIG (reference sequence). The CDR3 spans 13 residues. V gave up 3 bases and J gave up 5 bases, with 10 bases separating them.